This record covers a single T cell receptor beta chain. This sample is part of a study of CD8 T cells in Susac syndrome. In blood CD8+ and CD4+ T cells, TCR beta underwent sequencing. Trimming pared 3 bases from V and 7 bases from J, leaving 10 bases between. The CDR3 length is 12 residues. CDR1 is LGHDT and CDR2 is YNNKEL in the germline V gene (reference sequence). cDNA came from 0.5 to 1 ug RNA primed by random hexamers. TCRdb called the immunoSEQ multiplex PCR reads again in MiXCR, with one record for every CDR3 protein. The table includes about 200,000 distinct CDR3 sequences, 90% to 95% detected once.

The chain couples TRBV3-1 to TRBJ2-7; TRBD2 is a possible D gene (6 bases). The receptor comes from a human donor with multiple sclerosis. Source material: CD4+ T cells from PBMCs. CDR3 sequence: CASSHSGREQYF. The DNA for the CDR3 is TGTGCCAGCAGCCACTCCGGGAGAGAGCAGTACTTC.